A selection of T cell receptor beta chains follows, all from one sample in a study of cytomegalovirus exposure and HLA in healthy donors. Data came from immunoSEQ multiplex PCR; TCRdb stores just in-frame clones and leaves some out. Of 100,000 to 140,000 clones detected, roughly 70% appear once; the ten largest clones hold about 15%. The sequenced sample was PBMCs. These receptors all come from a woman aged 40 to 49 in good health and CMV-seropositive. Both conserved end residues are trimmed from each CDR3.

v_gene: TRBV6-1; CDR3aa: ASSGTAILYSNQPQH
v_gene: TRBV5-6; CDR3aa: ASSPPIGGILDGYT
v_gene: TRBV7-9; CDR3aa: ASSSENTEAF
v_gene: TRBV5-4; CDR3aa: ASSHKTGVNEQF
v_gene: TRBV7-2; CDR3aa: ASSSRGTSAETQY
v_gene: TRBV19; CDR3aa: ASSRTDLNQPQH
v_gene: TRBV12-5; CDR3aa: ASAAVWRTGELF
v_gene: TRBV6-1; CDR3aa: ASSELREALH
v_gene: TRBV7-2; CDR3aa: ASSSWTVAGNGELF
v_gene: TRBV6-5; CDR3aa: ASSTGVRNEQF
v_gene: TRBV6-1; CDR3aa: ASRSGQLNTGELF
v_gene: TRBV6-5; CDR3aa: ASSYSGSRNTEAF
v_gene: TRBV20-1; CDR3aa: GGKRQETQY
v_gene: TRBV5-4; CDR3aa: ASSLRGSYETQY
v_gene: TRBV2; CDR3aa: ASRDQLAGHQETQY
v_gene: TRBV4-3; CDR3aa: ASSGGQGSSPLH
v_gene: TRBV4-2; CDR3aa: ASSQDRQVIYGYT